The entry below describes one TCR beta chain. In the original workflow: It was from reference gene primer amplification that nucleated cell counts were estimated. Sequencing used immunoSEQ multiplex PCR; TCRdb keeps in-frame clones, though not all of them. For V, J and clone size, that table is used; D and trimming come from the DNA. Of some 83,000 clones in the sample, 65% to 85% were seen once. This sample is drawn from a study of blood T cell repertoires in COVID-19. Study information: Acute-phase and convalescent COVID-19 samples originated in the United States, Italy and Spain. From T cells, B-cell-depleted T cells, or PBMCs came the material, which was cDNA or gDNA.

The CDR3 has 15 residues. The ends lost 0 bases at V and 3 bases at J; junction bases unmatched: 3. Germline CDR1 reads LNHNV; CDR2 reads YYDKDF (reference sequence). The origin of this receptor is a man aged 55 to 70 with active or convalescent COVID-19. The material sequenced was peripheral blood. The gene calls are TRBV15 and TRBJ2-5; 8 nucleotides align to TRBD2. CDR3 DNA sequence: TGTGCCACCAGCAGAGATCCGGGAGGGAAAGAGACCCAGTACTTC. Residues: CATSRDPGGKETQYF.